These 3 T cell receptor beta chains originate from one sample sequenced in a study of blood T cells in healthy people across ages. Combining a sample-barcoded 5' primer with a J-beta primer mix, a second PCR ran for about 7 to 11 cycles. MiXCR was run by TCRdb on the 5' RACE reads, yielding one entry per CDR3 protein. This table holds 1.5 million to 2 million distinct CDR3 sequences, roughly 30% found once. Sequencing was performed on blood. Source of these receptors: a woman in her thirties in good health.

V and J are TRBV20-1 and TRBJ1-1; 12 positions match TRBD1. The CDR3 length is 14 residues. Germline V gives CDR1 DFQATT, CDR2 SNEGSKA (reference sequence). J was trimmed by 11 bases and V by 4 bases; bases with no gene match: 11. The CDR3 coding sequence is TGCAGTGCTAAATCCGGGACAGGGGGCCAGATGGCTTTCTTT. It specifies CSAKSGTGGQMAFF.

Turning to this clonotype: The germline gene is not matched at one end of the junction; a read error may be the cause. This sequence joins TRBV2 and TRBJ2-1, with 12 nucleotides matching TRBD2. Per the germline V gene, CDR1 is SNHLY and CDR2 is FYNNEI. The CDR3 runs 16 residues. The CDR3 is CVSSGNRLAGDGEQFF. The CDR3 nucleotides are TGTGTCAGCAGTGGGAACCGACTAGCGGGGGACGGGGAGCAGTTCTTC.

In the case of this clonotype: This clone may be a read error of a much larger clone one base away. The chain combines TRBV11-2 with TRBJ2-5; no clear D gene. Trimming took off 1 base at V and 11 bases at J, with 8 bases between the two ends. This CDR3 contains 11 residues. Looked up from germline, CDR1 is SGHAT and CDR2 is FQNNGV. CDR3: CASSLARKQYF. The CDR3, as DNA: TGTGCCAGCAGCTTAGCGCGCAAGCAGTACTTC.